This T cell receptor (beta chain) stems from a study of T cell responses to AZD1222 COVID-19 vaccine. Study-wide findings and caveats: Repertoires were sampled only after the peak T cell response. In the spike-specific TCR repertoire, nearly half reportedly target unmutated variant regions.

This table comes from immunoSEQ multiplex PCR, and its TCRdb copy is limited to in-frame clones, with some not included. The sample yields more than 120,000 clones, about 86% seen once. In regard to this clone: No antigen is known for it.

Trimming pared 10 bases from V and 2 bases from J, leaving 6 bases between. Germline V CDR1 and CDR2: SNHLY, FYNNEI. The CDR3 totals 12 residues. The sequencing used peripheral blood, collected 28 days after the second AZD1222 dose. This rearrangement joins TRBV2 to TRBJ2-6, with unresolved D. The clonotype comes from an adult who received the AZD1222 COVID-19 vaccine. The CDR3 region is CATLPGANVLTF. CDR3 in DNA: TGTGCCACATTACCTGGGGCCAACGTCCTGACTTTC.